The clone carrying this T cell receptor (beta chain) showed up just a few times. Its matching antigen is unknown. Reverse transcription of all isolated RNA meant that expressed TCRB transcripts were sequenced. Sequencing used immunoSEQ multiplex PCR; TCRdb keeps in-frame clones, though not all of them. The sample gives roughly 180,000 clones, over 6% of which show up once; 0.5% to 0.55% is in the top ten. V gave up 10 bases and J gave up 1 base; unmatched junction bases: 10. This CDR3 is built from 15 residues. Germline CDR1 KGHSH, CDR2 LQKENI. The data were obtained in a study of beta chain features in type 1 diabetes. Study outcomes and limitations: HLA influence on TCRB rearrangement stayed unresolved here. A cDNA-based sequencing approach could over-represent cells with high TCR expression. Shortening that was moderate but significant affected the TCRB CDR3s of Type 1 diabetes patients in all four CD4+ subsets.

This chain links TRBV18 with TRBJ1-1, with 9 nucleotides matching TRBD1. This clonotype was sampled from a man aged 18 to 30 with type 1 diabetes. The sample consisted of central memory CD4+ T cells from blood. The CDR3 region is CATVFGTGTNTEAFF. Here the CDR3 DNA reads TGTGCCACCGTTTTCGGGACAGGGACGAACACTGAAGCTTTCTTT.